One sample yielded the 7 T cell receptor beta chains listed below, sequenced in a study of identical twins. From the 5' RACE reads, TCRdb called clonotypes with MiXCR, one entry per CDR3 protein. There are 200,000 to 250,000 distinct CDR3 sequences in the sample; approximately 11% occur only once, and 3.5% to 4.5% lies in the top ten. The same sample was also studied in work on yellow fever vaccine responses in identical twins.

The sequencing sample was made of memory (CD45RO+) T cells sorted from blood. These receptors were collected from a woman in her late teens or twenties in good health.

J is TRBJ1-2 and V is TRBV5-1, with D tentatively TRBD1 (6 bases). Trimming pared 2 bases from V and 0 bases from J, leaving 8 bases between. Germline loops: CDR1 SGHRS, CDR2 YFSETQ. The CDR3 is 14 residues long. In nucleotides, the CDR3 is TGCGCCAGCAGCTTAGGGGGTTCTAACTATGGCTACACCTTC. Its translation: CASSLGGSNYGYTF.

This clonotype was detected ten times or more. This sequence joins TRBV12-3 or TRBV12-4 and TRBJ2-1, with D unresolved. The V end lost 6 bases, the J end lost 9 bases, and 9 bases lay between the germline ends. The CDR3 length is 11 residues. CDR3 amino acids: CASRGSVEQFF. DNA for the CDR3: TGTGCCAGCAGGGGGTCGGTTGAGCAGTTCTTC.

The DNA for the CDR3 is TGCAGTGCTAGAGCACGGCTTAGCGGGGGGTCAGGTGGGGCCAACGTCCTGACTTTC. Translating gives CSARARLSGGSGGANVLTF. This chain connects TRBV20-1 to TRBJ2-6; 10 bases are a match to TRBD2. J was trimmed by 3 bases and V by 1 base; bases with no gene match: 12. CDR1 and CDR2 from the germline V gene are DFQATT and SNEGSKA (reference sequence). This CDR3 region has 19 residues.

CDR3 DNA: TGTGCCACCAAGGAAGCGGGGGGCACAGATACGCAGTATTTT. Translating it yields CATKEAGGTDTQYF. The chain carries TRBV24-1 and TRBJ2-3; TRBD2 agrees at 8 bases. Trimming removed 8 bases from V and 1 base from J; junction bases left unmatched: 4. Per germline, CDR1 KGHDR and CDR2 SFDVKD. The CDR3 has 14 amino acids.

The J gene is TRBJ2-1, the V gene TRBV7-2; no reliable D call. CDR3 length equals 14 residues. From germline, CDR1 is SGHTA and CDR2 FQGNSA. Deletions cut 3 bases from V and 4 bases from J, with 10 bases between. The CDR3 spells CASSLEIGYNEQFF. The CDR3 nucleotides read TGTGCCAGCAGCTTGGAGATTGGGTACAATGAGCAGTTCTTC.

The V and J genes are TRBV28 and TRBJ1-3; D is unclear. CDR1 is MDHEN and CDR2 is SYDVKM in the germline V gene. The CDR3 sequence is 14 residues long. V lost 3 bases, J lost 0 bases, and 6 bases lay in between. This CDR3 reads CASSLTHSGNTIYF. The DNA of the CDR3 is TGTGCCAGCAGTTTGACACACTCTGGAAACACCATATATTTT.

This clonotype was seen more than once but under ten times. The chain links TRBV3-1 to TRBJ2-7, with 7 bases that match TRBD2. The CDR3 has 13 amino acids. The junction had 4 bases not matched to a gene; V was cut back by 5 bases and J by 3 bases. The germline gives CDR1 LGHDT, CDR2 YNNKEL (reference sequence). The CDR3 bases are TGTGCCAGCAGCGGCCGGGACTACTACGAGCAGTACTTC. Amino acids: CASSGRDYYEQYF.